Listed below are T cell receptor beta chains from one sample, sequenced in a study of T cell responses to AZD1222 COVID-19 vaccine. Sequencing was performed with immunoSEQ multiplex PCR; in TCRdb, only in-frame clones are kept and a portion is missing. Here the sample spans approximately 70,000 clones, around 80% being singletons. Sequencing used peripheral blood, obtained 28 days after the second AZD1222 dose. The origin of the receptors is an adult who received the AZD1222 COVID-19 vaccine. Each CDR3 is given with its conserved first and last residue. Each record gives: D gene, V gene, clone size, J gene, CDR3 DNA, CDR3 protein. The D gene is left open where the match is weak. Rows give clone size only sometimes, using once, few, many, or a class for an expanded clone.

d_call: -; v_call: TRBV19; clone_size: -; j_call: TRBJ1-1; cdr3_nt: TGTGCCAGTAGTAGAACGGGAGGGGTAATTACTGAAGCTTTCTTT; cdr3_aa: CASSRTGGVITEAFF
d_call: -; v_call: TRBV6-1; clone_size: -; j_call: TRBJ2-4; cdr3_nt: TGTGCCAGCAGTGAATATTCGACAGGAGCGGGCCCCATTCAGTACTTC; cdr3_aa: CASSEYSTGAGPIQYF
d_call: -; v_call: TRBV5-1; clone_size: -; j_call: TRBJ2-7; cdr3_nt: TGCGCCAGCAGCGGACAAGGCTTACCCTACGAGCAGTACTTC; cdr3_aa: CASSGQGLPYEQYF
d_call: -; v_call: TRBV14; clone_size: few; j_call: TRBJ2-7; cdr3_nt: TGTGCCAGCAGCCAAGAATTTTATAGTGGGAGAGTCTTC; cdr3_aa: CASSQEFYSGRVF
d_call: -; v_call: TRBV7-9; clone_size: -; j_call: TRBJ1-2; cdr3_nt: TGTGCCAGCAGCCTGTTGGGACCCGCGAAGAACTATGGCTACACCTTC; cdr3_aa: CASSLLGPAKNYGYTF
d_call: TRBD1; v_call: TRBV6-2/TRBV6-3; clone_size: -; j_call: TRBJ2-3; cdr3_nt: TGTGCCAGCAGTCCGGCCGGGACAGGGACAGATACGCAGTATTTT; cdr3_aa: CASSPAGTGTDTQYF
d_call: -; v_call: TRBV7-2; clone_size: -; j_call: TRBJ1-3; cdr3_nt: TGTGCCAGCAGCTTAGCCCGCAGCTCTGGAAACACCATATATTTT; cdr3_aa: CASSLARSSGNTIYF
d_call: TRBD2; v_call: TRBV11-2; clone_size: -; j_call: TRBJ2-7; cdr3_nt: TGTGCCAGCACCTTAGCGGGAGTATTTTACGAGCAGTACTTC; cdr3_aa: CASTLAGVFYEQYF
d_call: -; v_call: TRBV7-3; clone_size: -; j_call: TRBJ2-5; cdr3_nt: TGTGCCAGCAGCTTAATTGTGGGGGCAGGCGGGCAAGAGACCCAGTACTTC; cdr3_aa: CASSLIVGAGGQETQYF
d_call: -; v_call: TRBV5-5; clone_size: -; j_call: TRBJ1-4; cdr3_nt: TGTGCCAGCAGCTTGACAGGGTCCGGAAAACTGTTTTTT; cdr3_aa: CASSLTGSGKLFF
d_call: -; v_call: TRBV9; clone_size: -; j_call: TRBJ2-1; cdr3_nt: TGTGCCAGCAGCGTAGAGGGCCGGCGGTCCTACAATGAGCAGTTCTTC; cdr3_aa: CASSVEGRRSYNEQFF
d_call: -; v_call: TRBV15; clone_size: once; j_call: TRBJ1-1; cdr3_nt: TGTGCCACCAGCCGGGTCTTGAACACTGAAGCTTTCTTT; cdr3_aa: CATSRVLNTEAFF
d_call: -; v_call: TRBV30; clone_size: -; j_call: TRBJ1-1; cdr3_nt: TGTGCCTGGAGTGTACGGGAATACACTGAAGCTTTCTTT; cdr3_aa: CAWSVREYTEAFF